Following are 3 T cell receptor beta chains from one sample sequenced in a study of cytomegalovirus exposure and HLA in healthy donors. Data came from immunoSEQ multiplex PCR; TCRdb stores just in-frame clones and leaves some out. The sample lists around 86,000 clones, roughly 92% occurring once. Input material: PBMCs. These receptor sequences come from a woman under 40 in good health and CMV-seropositive.

This clone occurred once. The chain combines TRBV6-6 with TRBJ1-2, with unresolved D. V shed 6 bases and J shed 1 base, with 12 bases lying between them. CDR3 length: 14 residues. Germline CDR1 MNHNY, CDR2 SVGAGI (reference sequence). CDR3 sequence reads: CASRAGGVNYGYTF. The CDR3 coding sequence is TGTGCCAGCAGAGCAGGCGGGGTTAACTATGGCTACACCTTC.

This rearrangement joins TRBV27 to TRBJ2-2, with D tentatively TRBD2 (5 bases). Germline CDR1 reads MNHEY; CDR2 reads SMNVEV (reference sequence). CDR3 length: 17 residues. Trimming left V 10 bases short and J 5 bases short, with 26 bases between. The CDR3 DNA reads TGTGCCACCCAAAAGGGAGATCCCCGGTTTAGGACCGGGGAGCTGTTTTTT. It codes for CATQKGDPRFRTGELFF.

The V and J genes are TRBV11-1 and TRBJ2-7; D is perhaps TRBD2 (6 bases). CDR1 and CDR2 from the germline V gene are SGHAT and FQDESV (reference sequence). V lost 4 bases and J lost 7, with 17 bases in between. This CDR3 contains 14 residues. The CDR3, as DNA: TGTGCCAGCAGCTCCCCCGGGGGAGCGAAGGAGCAGTACTTC. It is translated as CASSSPGGAKEQYF. Looking up the rest from reference TRBV11-1 and TRBJ2-7 gives the full variable domain: EAEVAQSPRYKITEKSQAVAFWCDPISGHATLYWYRQILGQGPELLVQFQDESVVDDSQLPKDRFSAERLKGVDSTLKIQPAELGDSAMYLCASSSPGGAKEQYFGPGTRLTVT.